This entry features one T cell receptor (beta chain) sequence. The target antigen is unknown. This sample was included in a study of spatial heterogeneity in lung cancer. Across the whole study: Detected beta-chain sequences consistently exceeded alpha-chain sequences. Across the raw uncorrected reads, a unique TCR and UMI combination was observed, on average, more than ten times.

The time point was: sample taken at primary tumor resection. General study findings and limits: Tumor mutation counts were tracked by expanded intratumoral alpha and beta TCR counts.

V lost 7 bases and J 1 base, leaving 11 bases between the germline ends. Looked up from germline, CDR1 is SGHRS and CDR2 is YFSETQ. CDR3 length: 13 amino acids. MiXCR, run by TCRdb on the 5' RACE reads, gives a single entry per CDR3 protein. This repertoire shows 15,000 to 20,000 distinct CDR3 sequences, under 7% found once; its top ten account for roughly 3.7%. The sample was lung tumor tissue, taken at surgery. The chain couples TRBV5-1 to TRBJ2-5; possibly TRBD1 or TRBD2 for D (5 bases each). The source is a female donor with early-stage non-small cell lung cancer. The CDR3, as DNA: TGCGCCAGCTGTCCGGGACCCCAAGAGACCCAGTACTTC. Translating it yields CASCPGPQETQYF.